These 25 T cell receptor beta chains were sequenced from one sample in a study of quantifying T cell responses using KT2 cells. As for the study in general: Reverse transcription used primers in the TCR alpha and beta constant regions.

A single-stranded UMI oligo with SP2 sequence was ligated to cDNA 3' ends. An equimolar mix of RC1.1 and RC1.2 primed the beta chain across TRBC1 and TRBC2. Each CDR3 protein is one row after TCRdb ran MiXCR on the UMI-ligation and nested PCR reads. This sample carries approximately 46,000 distinct CDR3 sequences, 11% of them seen once, and the ten largest clones take 8% to 13%. The sample consisted of PBMCs spiked with cells of the T cell clone KT2. Every receptor here comes from a human donor.

The gene calls are TRBV13 and TRBJ2-1; TRBD2 aligns across 7 bases. The V segment lost 5 bases and the J segment 5 bases; nucleotides outside the gene matches: 9. Germline assignment: CDR1 PRHDT and CDR2 FYEKMQ (reference sequence). CDR3 length equals 15 residues. CDR3 sequence (DNA): TGTGCCAGCAGCCGTCTAACGGGAGGCAACAATGAGCAGTTCTTC. Its translation is CASSRLTGGNNEQFF.

V is TRBV10-3 and J is TRBJ1-2; possibly TRBD1 for D (6 bases). This CDR3 is built from 14 residues. CDR1 is ENHRY, CDR2 SYGVKD, per germline. The ends were cut back, 6 bases at V and 4 bases at J, with 15 bases in the middle. The CDR3 DNA reads as TGTGCCATCAGCCGAGAGGGGGGGACCTATGGCTACACCTTC. Its translation is CAISREGGTYGYTF.

This chain joins TRBV5-1 and TRBJ2-5; D gene uncertain. Looked up from germline, CDR1 is SGHRS and CDR2 is YFSETQ. The V end lost 4 bases, the J end lost 3 bases, and 16 bases lay between the germline ends. The CDR3 is made up of 15 amino acids. CDR3 bases: TGCGCCAGCAGCCCTGACCCGGACGTGGAAGAGACCCAGTACTTC. Its protein product is CASSPDPDVEETQYF.

In its sample, this clonotype was seen many times. This rearrangement joins TRBV5-5 to TRBJ1-1; D is perhaps TRBD1 (6 bases). Germline V gives CDR1 SGHKS, CDR2 YYEKEE (reference sequence). Trimming pared 2 bases from V and 1 base from J, leaving 12 bases between. The CDR3 totals 15 residues. The CDR3 loop is CASSFSGRGNTEAFF. CDR3 in DNA: TGTGCCAGCAGCTTCTCGGGCAGGGGGAACACTGAAGCTTTCTTT.

This clonotype was recorded at least ten times. V is TRBV4-2 and J is TRBJ2-1; 9 bases align to TRBD2. CDR3 size: 18 residues. V gave up 1 base and J gave up 5 bases; unmatched junction bases: 12. Germline lookup yields CDR1 LGHNA and CDR2 YNFKEQ. The CDR3 region has the DNA TGTGCCAGCAGCCAAGCCCATACGAGACTAGCGGCTAACAATGAGCAGTTCTTC. It yields the protein CASSQAHTRLAANNEQFF.

In this sample, this clonotype turned up many times. The chain has TRBV6-6 and TRBJ1-1; D unclear. CDR3 length: 12 amino acids. The germline gives CDR1 MNHNY, CDR2 SVGAGI (reference sequence). Trimming took off 0 bases at V and 3 bases at J, with 2 bases between the two ends. The CDR3 DNA reads TGTGCCAGCAGTTACTCAGACACTGAAGCTTTCTTT. This codes for CASSYSDTEAFF.

The rearrangement links TRBV7-2 to TRBJ2-7; no clear D. The germline V gene has CDR1 SGHTA and CDR2 FQGNSA. The CDR3 consists of 12 residues. V lost 2 bases to trimming and J lost 7 bases, with 9 bases between them. CDR3 DNA sequence: TGTGCCAGCAGCTTATTAGCTGGAGAGCAGTACTTC. It translates to CASSLLAGEQYF.

In this sample, this clonotype turned up many times. The V gene is TRBV20-1, the J gene TRBJ1-2; maybe TRBD1 (6 bases). Trimming left V 4 bases short and J 8 bases short, with 14 bases between. CDR1 and CDR2 from the germline V gene are DFQATT and SNEGSKA (reference sequence). The CDR3 is 12 residues long. In nucleotides, the CDR3 is TGCAGTGCTAATCCACAGGGTAGGGGCTACACCTTC. This encodes CSANPQGRGYTF.

The rearrangement joins TRBV6-2 or TRBV6-3 to TRBJ2-7; 7 nucleotides line up with TRBD2. This CDR3 spans 14 amino acids. The germline V gene encodes CDR1 MNHEY and CDR2 SVGEGT. With V trimmed by 5 bases and J by 2 bases, 6 bases remained unmatched. Here the CDR3 reads CASSETSHTYEQYF. The CDR3 nucleotides are TGTGCCAGCAGTGAGACTAGCCACACCTACGAGCAGTACTTC.

This chain links TRBV7-3 with TRBJ1-1, with D uncertain. The V gene's germline CDR1 is SGHTA and CDR2 FQGTGA. This CDR3 is built from 13 residues. Trimming took off 3 bases at V and 3 bases at J, with 8 bases between the two ends. The CDR3 DNA reads TGTGCCAGCAGCTTGGGCGCCCACACTGAAGCTTTCTTT. Encoded protein: CASSLGAHTEAFF.

V gene TRBV2 combines with J gene TRBJ1-4; the D is unclear. Per the germline V gene, CDR1 is SNHLY and CDR2 is FYNNEI. Trimming left V 6 bases short and J 6 bases short, with 5 bases between. This CDR3 comprises 11 residues. The CDR3 DNA reads as TGTGCCAGCAGATTGGATGAAAAACTGTTTTTT. It specifies CASRLDEKLFF.

Many counts were recorded for this clonotype. This sequence joins TRBV6-5 and TRBJ2-1; D remains ambiguous. Germline CDR1 is MNHEY and CDR2 is SVGAGI. Trimming took off 2 bases at V and 9 bases at J, with 11 bases between the two ends. The CDR3 contains 13 residues. The CDR3 protein is CASSYLLTAEQFF. The CDR3 DNA reads TGTGCCAGCAGTTACCTTCTTACTGCTGAGCAGTTCTTC.

The chain carries TRBV3-1 and TRBJ2-6; possible D gene TRBD1, 5 bases. CDR3 length: 15 residues. V shed 7 bases and J shed 4 bases, with 14 bases lying between them. From germline, CDR1 is LGHDT and CDR2 YNNKEL (reference sequence). Here the CDR3 reads CASTIKGRGANVLTF. The CDR3, as DNA: TGTGCCAGCACCATAAAGGGGCGCGGGGCCAACGTCCTGACTTTC.

This clonotype was observed a handful of times. The rearrangement joins TRBV20-1 to TRBJ2-7; 9 nucleotides align to TRBD1. The junction had 9 bases not matched to a gene; V was cut back by 0 bases and J by 6 bases. CDR1 DFQATT and CDR2 SNEGSKA come from the germline V gene (reference sequence). This CDR3 region has 15 residues. CDR3 residues: CSARDSGTGSREQYF. The DNA for the CDR3 is TGCAGTGCTAGAGACTCCGGGACAGGGAGTCGCGAGCAGTACTTC.

This clonotype was observed a few times. The rearrangement links TRBV19 to TRBJ2-3, with 12 bases that match TRBD2. The ends lost 6 bases at V and 2 bases at J; junction bases unmatched: 3. The germline CDR1 and CDR2 sequences are LNHDA and SQIVND (reference sequence). The CDR3 spans 15 residues. CDR3 sequence reads: CASSRTSGVTDTQYF. CDR3 coding DNA: TGTGCCAGTAGCCGGACTAGCGGGGTCACAGATACGCAGTATTTT.

This clonotype occurred a few times. The rearrangement joins TRBV12-3 or TRBV12-4 to TRBJ2-3; 12 bases are shared with TRBD2. The CDR3 loop spans 19 amino acids. V gave up 3 bases and J gave up 6 bases; unmatched junction bases: 16. The DNA of the CDR3 is TGTGCCAGCAGTTTTTCCGTGTCGGGGGATACTAGCGGGAGGGATACGCAGTATTTT. It yields the protein CASSFSVSGDTSGRDTQYF.

In this sample, this clonotype turned up a few times. The chain employs TRBV25-1 and TRBJ1-5; D call uncertain. Trimming cost V 5 bases and J 4 bases, with 6 bases left between them. The germline gives CDR1 MGHDK, CDR2 SYGVNS. The CDR3 is 12 residues long. The CDR3 protein is CASSFGNQPQHF. The CDR3 DNA reads as TGTGCCAGCAGTTTCGGAAATCAGCCCCAGCATTTT.

This clonotype has a count of ten or more. This chain joins TRBV24-1 and TRBJ1-1, with D perhaps matching TRBD1 (5 bases). The length of the CDR3 is 13 residues. CDR1 is KGHDR, CDR2 SFDVKD, per germline. Trimming stripped 8 bases from V and 1 base from J, with 10 bases between. Here the CDR3 reads CATKNTGNTEAFF. In nucleotides, the CDR3 is TGTGCCACCAAAAATACAGGGAACACTGAAGCTTTCTTT.

This chain uses TRBV7-2 with TRBJ2-7, with TRBD1 matching 8 bases. Germline V gene data show CDR1 as SGHTA and CDR2 as FQGNSA. Trimming at V came to 5 bases and at J to 4 bases, leaving 7 bases not matched to a gene. The CDR3 totals 14 residues. The CDR3 loop reads CASSLGQGRYEQYF. The CDR3 nucleotides read TGTGCCAGCAGCCTAGGACAGGGCCGATACGAGCAGTACTTC.

This chain uses TRBV12-3 or TRBV12-4 with TRBJ1-1; unclear D gene. V lost 5 bases to trimming and J lost 6 bases, with 16 bases between them. CDR3 length: 14 amino acids. CDR3 sequence: CASSRFGGRAEAFF. DNA for the CDR3: TGTGCCAGCAGTCGGTTCGGCGGGAGGGCTGAAGCTTTCTTT.

At least ten counts were recorded for this clonotype. The J gene is TRBJ2-5, the V gene TRBV12-3 or TRBV12-4; the D is unclear. V was cut by 1 base and J by 0 bases, with 12 bases left in between. The CDR3 extends over 16 amino acids. CDR3 sequence: CASSLGSSWYQETQYF. As DNA, the CDR3 is TGTGCCAGCAGTTTAGGGTCTAGTTGGTACCAAGAGACCCAGTACTTC.

There are a few counts of this clonotype. The chain uses TRBV5-4 and TRBJ2-1; 10 bases match TRBD2. V gave up 4 bases and J gave up 8 bases; unmatched junction bases: 12. Per the germline V gene, CDR1 is SGHNT and CDR2 is YYREEE (reference sequence). CDR3 length: 16 residues. The CDR3 loop is CASSPPPSGGEDEQFF. The CDR3 nucleotides read TGTGCCAGCAGCCCTCCGCCTAGCGGGGGCGAGGATGAGCAGTTCTTC.

This clonotype was seen at least ten times. The V call is TRBV11-3, the J call TRBJ1-5; 9 bases line up with TRBD1. CDR1 SGHNT and CDR2 YENEEA come from the germline V gene. CDR3 length equals 18 residues. With V trimmed by 4 bases and J by 3 bases, 13 bases remained unmatched. CDR3 loop: CASSSLDSDRGVNQPQHF. The CDR3 region has the DNA TGTGCCAGCAGCTCCCTTGACTCGGACAGGGGAGTCAATCAGCCCCAGCATTTT.

This clonotype turned up a few times. The rearrangement joins TRBV18 to TRBJ1-1, with 10 bases matching TRBD1. V shed 2 bases, J shed 7 bases, and the junction held 7 bases outside the gene matches. CDR1 is KGHSH, CDR2 LQKENI, per germline. This CDR3 is built from 15 residues. The CDR3 DNA reads as TGTGCCAGCTCACCAGAGACAGGGGGCCAGAGTGAAGCTTTCTTT. It encodes CASSPETGGQSEAFF.

This clonotype was detected only a few times. J is TRBJ2-3 and V is TRBV6-2 or TRBV6-3; 7 bases line up with TRBD2. This CDR3 comprises 13 residues. V lost 6 bases, J lost 6 bases, and 6 bases stayed unmatched. CDR1 is MNHEY and CDR2 is SVGEGT in the germline V gene. CDR3 coding DNA: TGTGCCAGCAGGGCGGGAGAGTCGGATACGCAGTATTTT. Translating it yields CASRAGESDTQYF.